This entry is about one T cell receptor beta chain. The sample is drawn from a study of control samples from healthy donors and cancer patients. Using immunoSEQ multiplex PCR, the repertoire was profiled, and TCRdb retains in-frame clones only, with some absent. This sample has approximately 50,000 clones; about 90% occur once, and the top ten carry roughly 13%. The CDR3 consists of 15 residues. V trimming: 8 bases; J trimming: 5 bases; junction bases outside the gene matches: 12. Germline V gives CDR1 LGHDT, CDR2 YNNKEL (reference sequence). The TCR was taken from a woman aged 60-70 years with lung cancer. The sample comprised PBMCs. The rearrangement uses TRBV3-1 (or the pseudogene TRBV3-2) and TRBJ2-5; TRBD2 agrees at 9 bases. The CDR3 is CASARVAGGPETQYF. CDR3 DNA: TGTGCCAGCGCCCGAGTGGCGGGAGGGCCGGAGACCCAGTACTTC.